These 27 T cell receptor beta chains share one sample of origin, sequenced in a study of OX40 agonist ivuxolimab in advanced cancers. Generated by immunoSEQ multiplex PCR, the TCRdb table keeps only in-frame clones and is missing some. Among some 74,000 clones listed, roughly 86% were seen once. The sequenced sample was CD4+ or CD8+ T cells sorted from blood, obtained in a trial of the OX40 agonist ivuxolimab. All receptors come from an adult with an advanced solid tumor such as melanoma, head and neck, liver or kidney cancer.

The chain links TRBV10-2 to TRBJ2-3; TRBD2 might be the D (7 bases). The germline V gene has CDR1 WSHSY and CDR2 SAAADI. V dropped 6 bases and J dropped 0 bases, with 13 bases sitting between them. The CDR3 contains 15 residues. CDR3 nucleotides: TGCGCCAGCAGCTGGGGGGGCGAAAGCACAGATACGCAGTATTTT. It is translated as CASSWGGESTDTQYF.

CDR3 in amino acids: CASSLGWGSSYEQYF. The CDR3 DNA follows: TGTGCCAGCAGCTTAGGCTGGGGCAGCTCCTACGAGCAGTACTTC. This chain uses TRBV7-2 with TRBJ2-7, with a tentative D call TRBD1 (5 bases). The V and J ends lost 1 base and 0 bases respectively, with 10 bases between them. Germline values: CDR1 SGHTA, CDR2 FQGNSA. The CDR3 spans 15 residues. Looking up the rest from reference TRBV7-2 and TRBJ2-7 gives the full variable domain: GAGVSQSPSNKVTEKGKDVELRCDPISGHTALYWYRQSLGQGLEFLIYFQGNSAPDKSGLPSDRFSAERTGGSVSTLTIQRTQQEDSAVYLCASSLGWGSSYEQYFGPGTRLTVT.

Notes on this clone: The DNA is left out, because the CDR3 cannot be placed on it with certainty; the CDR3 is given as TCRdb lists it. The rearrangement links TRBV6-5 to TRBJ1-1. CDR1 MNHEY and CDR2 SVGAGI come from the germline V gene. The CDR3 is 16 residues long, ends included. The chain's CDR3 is CASSSGASGRDTEAFF.

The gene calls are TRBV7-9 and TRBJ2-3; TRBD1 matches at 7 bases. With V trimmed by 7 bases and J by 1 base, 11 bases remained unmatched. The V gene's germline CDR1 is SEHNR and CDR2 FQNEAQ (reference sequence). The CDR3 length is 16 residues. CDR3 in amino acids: CASNEGAAFGTDTQYF. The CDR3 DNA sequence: TGTGCCAGCAACGAGGGGGCAGCATTCGGCACAGATACGCAGTATTTT. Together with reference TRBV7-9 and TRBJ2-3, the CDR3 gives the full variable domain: DTGVSQNPRHKITKRGQNVTFRCDPISEHNRLYWYRQTLGQGPEFLTYFQNEAQLEKSRLLSDRFSAERPKGSFSTLEIQRTEQGDSAMYLCASNEGAAFGTDTQYFGPGTRLTVL.

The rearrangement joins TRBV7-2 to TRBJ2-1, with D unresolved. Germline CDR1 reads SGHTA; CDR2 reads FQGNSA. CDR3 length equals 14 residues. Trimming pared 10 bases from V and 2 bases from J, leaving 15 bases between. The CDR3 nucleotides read TGTGCCACTACCTCCCCGGGCCCCTACAATGAGCAGTTCTTC. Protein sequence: CATTSPGPYNEQFF.

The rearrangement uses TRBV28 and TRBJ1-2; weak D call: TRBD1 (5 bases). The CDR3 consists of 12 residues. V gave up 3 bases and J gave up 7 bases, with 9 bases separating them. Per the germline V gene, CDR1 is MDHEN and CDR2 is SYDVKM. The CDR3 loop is CASSFPGSGYTF. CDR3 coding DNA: TGTGCCAGCAGTTTCCCAGGGAGTGGCTACACCTTC.

CDR3 coding DNA: TGTGCCAGCAGTTCTCCCAGGGGGTCCTACGAGCAGTACTTC. It specifies CASSSPRGSYEQYF. This sequence joins TRBV6-6 and TRBJ2-7; 7 bases line up with TRBD1. Trimming took 4 bases from V and 1 from J; bases not matched to a gene: 4. In germline, CDR1 is MNHNY, CDR2 SVGAGI (reference sequence). This CDR3 comprises 14 residues.

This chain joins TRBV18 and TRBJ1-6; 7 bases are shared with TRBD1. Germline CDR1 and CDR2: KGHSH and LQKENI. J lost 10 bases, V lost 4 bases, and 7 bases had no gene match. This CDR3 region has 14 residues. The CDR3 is CASSQRQGTSPLHF. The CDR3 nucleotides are TGTGCCAGCTCACAGAGACAGGGAACCTCACCCCTCCACTTT.

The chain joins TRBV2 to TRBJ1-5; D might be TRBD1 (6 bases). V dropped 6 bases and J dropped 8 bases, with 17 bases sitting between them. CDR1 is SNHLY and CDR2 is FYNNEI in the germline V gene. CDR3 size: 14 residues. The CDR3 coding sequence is TGTGCCAGCAGCTTAGAACAGGGCGAGGAGCCCCAGCATTTT. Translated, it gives CASSLEQGEEPQHF. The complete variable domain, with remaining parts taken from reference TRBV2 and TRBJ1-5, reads EPEVTQTPSHQVTQMGQEVILRCVPISNHLYFYWYRQILGQKVEFLVSFYNNEISEKSEIFDDQFSVERPDGSNFTLKIRSTKLEDSAMYFCASSLEQGEEPQHFGDGTRLSIL.

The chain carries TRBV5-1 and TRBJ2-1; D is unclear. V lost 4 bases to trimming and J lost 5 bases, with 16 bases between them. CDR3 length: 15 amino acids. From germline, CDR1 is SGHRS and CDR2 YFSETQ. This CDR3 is CASSPPAHFNNEQFF. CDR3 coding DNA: TGCGCCAGCAGCCCCCCGGCACACTTTAACAATGAGCAGTTCTTC.

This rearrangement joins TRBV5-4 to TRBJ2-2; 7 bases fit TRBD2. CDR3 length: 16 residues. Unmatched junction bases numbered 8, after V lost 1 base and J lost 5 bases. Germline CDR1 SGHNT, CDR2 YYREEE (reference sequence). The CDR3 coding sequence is TGTGCCAGCAGCTTGTCTACTAGCGTTTGGACCGGGGAGCTGTTTTTT. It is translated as CASSLSTSVWTGELFF.

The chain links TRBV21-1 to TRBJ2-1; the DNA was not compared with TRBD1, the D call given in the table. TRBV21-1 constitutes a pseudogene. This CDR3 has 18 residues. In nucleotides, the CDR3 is TGTGCCAGCATCGAAACTCCACAGGGAAGAAGGACAAGCAATGAGCAGTTCTTC. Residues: CASIETPQGRRTSNEQFF.

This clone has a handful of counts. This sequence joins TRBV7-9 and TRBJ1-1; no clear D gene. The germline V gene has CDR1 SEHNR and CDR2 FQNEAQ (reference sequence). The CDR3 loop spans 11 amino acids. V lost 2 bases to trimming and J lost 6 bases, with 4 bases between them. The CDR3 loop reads CASSLQAEAFF. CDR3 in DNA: TGTGCCAGCAGCTTACAAGCTGAAGCTTTCTTT.

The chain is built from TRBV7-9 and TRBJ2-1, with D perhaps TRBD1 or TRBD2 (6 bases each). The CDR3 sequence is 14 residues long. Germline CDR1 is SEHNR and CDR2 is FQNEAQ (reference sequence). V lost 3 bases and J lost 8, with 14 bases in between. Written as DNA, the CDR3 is TGTGCCAGCAGCTTGGGGGGCGGAGGATATGAGCAGTTCTTC. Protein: CASSLGGGGYEQFF.

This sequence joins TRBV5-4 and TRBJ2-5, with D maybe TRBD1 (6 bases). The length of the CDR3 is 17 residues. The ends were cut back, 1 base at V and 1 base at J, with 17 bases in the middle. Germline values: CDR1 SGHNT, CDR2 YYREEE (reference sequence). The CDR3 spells CASSLRVVGAGQETQYF. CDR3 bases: TGTGCCAGCAGCTTGCGCGTAGTGGGGGCCGGCCAAGAGACCCAGTACTTC.

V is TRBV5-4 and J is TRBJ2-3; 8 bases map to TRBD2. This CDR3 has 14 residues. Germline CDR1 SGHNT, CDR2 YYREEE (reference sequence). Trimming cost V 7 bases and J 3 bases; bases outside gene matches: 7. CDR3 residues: CASHPGGDTDTQYF. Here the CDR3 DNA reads TGTGCCAGCCATCCCGGGGGGGATACAGATACGCAGTATTTT.

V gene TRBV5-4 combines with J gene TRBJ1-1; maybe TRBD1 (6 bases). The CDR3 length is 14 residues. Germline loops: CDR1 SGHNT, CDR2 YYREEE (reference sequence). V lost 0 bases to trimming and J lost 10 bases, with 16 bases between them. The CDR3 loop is CASSLAGGDLGAFF. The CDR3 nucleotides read TGTGCCAGCAGCTTGGCCGGGGGCGACTTGGGAGCTTTCTTT.

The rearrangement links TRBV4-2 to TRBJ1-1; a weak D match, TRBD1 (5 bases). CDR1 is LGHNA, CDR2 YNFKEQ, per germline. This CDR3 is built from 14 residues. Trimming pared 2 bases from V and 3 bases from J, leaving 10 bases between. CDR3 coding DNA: TGTGCCAGCAGCCAACAGGGTAGGTACACTGAAGCTTTCTTT. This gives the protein CASSQQGRYTEAFF.

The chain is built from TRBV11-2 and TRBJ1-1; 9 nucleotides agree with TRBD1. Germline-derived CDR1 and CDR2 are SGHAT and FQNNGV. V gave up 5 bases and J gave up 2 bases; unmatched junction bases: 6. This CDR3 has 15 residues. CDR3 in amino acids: CASSHLGQGNTEAFF. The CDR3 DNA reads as TGTGCCAGCAGCCATCTGGGACAGGGAAACACTGAAGCTTTCTTT. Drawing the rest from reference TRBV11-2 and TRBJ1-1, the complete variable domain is EAGVAQSPRYKIIEKRQSVAFWCNPISGHATLYWYQQILGQGPKLLIQFQNNGVVDDSQLPKDRFSAERLKGVDSTLKIQPAKLEDSAVYLCASSHLGQGNTEAFFGQGTRLTVV.

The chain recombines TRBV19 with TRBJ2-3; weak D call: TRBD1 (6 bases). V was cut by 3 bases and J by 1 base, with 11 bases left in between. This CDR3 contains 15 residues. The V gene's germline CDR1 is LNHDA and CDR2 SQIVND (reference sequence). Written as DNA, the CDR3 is TGTGCCAGTAGTATGGATTGGGGGCGCACAGATACGCAGTATTTT. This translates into CASSMDWGRTDTQYF.

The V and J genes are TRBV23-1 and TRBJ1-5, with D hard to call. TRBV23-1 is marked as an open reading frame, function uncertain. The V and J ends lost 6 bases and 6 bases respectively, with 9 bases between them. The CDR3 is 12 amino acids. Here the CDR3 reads CASSLRPQPQHF. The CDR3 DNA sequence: TGCGCCAGCAGCCTAAGACCTCAGCCCCAGCATTTT.

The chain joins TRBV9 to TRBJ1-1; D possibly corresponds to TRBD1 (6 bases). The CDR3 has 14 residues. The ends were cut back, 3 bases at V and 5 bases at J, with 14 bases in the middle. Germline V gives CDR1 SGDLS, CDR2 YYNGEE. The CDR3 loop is CASSAWDTTTEAFF. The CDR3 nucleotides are TGTGCCAGCAGCGCTTGGGACACAACGACTGAAGCTTTCTTT.

The CDR3 nucleotides read TGTGCCATCAGTAGAATTGGGGGGGACGCGAGCGAGCAGTACTTC. Amino acids: CAISRIGGDASEQYF. This chain links TRBV10-3 with TRBJ2-7; 7 bases match TRBD2. V shed 5 bases and J 6 bases; nucleotides not matched to a gene: 13. Germline V gene lookup returns CDR1 ENHRY and CDR2 SYGVKD. The CDR3 consists of 15 residues.

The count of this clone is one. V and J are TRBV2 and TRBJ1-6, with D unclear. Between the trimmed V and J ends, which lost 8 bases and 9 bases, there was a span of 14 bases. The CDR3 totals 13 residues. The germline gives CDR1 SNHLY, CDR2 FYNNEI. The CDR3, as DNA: TGTGCCAGCCAGGCGATCGGAGGTTCACCCCTCCACTTT. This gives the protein CASQAIGGSPLHF.

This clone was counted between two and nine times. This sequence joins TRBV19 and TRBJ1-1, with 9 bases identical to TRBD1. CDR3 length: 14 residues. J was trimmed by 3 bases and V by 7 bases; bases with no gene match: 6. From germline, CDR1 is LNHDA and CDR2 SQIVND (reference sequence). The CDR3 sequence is CASKHGDRDTEAFF. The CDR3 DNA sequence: TGTGCCAGTAAACACGGGGACAGGGACACTGAAGCTTTCTTT.

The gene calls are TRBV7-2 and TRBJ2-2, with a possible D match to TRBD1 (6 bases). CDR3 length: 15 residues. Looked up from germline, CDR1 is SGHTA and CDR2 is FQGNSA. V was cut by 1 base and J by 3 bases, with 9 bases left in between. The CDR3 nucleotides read TGTGCCAGCAGCTTAGGGGACAAGTACACCGGGGAGCTGTTTTTT. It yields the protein CASSLGDKYTGELFF. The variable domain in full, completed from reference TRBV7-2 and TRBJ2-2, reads GAGVSQSPSNKVTEKGKDVELRCDPISGHTALYWYRQSLGQGLEFLIYFQGNSAPDKSGLPSDRFSAERTGGSVSTLTIQRTQQEDSAVYLCASSLGDKYTGELFFGEGSRLTVL.

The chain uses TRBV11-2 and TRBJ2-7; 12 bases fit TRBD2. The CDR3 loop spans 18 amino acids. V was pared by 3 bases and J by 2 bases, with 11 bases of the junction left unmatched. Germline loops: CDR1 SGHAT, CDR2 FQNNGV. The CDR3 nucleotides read TGTGCCAGCAGCTTCGGGGCTAGCGGGGGGGTAGTCACCTACGAGCAGTACTTC. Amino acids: CASSFGASGGVVTYEQYF.